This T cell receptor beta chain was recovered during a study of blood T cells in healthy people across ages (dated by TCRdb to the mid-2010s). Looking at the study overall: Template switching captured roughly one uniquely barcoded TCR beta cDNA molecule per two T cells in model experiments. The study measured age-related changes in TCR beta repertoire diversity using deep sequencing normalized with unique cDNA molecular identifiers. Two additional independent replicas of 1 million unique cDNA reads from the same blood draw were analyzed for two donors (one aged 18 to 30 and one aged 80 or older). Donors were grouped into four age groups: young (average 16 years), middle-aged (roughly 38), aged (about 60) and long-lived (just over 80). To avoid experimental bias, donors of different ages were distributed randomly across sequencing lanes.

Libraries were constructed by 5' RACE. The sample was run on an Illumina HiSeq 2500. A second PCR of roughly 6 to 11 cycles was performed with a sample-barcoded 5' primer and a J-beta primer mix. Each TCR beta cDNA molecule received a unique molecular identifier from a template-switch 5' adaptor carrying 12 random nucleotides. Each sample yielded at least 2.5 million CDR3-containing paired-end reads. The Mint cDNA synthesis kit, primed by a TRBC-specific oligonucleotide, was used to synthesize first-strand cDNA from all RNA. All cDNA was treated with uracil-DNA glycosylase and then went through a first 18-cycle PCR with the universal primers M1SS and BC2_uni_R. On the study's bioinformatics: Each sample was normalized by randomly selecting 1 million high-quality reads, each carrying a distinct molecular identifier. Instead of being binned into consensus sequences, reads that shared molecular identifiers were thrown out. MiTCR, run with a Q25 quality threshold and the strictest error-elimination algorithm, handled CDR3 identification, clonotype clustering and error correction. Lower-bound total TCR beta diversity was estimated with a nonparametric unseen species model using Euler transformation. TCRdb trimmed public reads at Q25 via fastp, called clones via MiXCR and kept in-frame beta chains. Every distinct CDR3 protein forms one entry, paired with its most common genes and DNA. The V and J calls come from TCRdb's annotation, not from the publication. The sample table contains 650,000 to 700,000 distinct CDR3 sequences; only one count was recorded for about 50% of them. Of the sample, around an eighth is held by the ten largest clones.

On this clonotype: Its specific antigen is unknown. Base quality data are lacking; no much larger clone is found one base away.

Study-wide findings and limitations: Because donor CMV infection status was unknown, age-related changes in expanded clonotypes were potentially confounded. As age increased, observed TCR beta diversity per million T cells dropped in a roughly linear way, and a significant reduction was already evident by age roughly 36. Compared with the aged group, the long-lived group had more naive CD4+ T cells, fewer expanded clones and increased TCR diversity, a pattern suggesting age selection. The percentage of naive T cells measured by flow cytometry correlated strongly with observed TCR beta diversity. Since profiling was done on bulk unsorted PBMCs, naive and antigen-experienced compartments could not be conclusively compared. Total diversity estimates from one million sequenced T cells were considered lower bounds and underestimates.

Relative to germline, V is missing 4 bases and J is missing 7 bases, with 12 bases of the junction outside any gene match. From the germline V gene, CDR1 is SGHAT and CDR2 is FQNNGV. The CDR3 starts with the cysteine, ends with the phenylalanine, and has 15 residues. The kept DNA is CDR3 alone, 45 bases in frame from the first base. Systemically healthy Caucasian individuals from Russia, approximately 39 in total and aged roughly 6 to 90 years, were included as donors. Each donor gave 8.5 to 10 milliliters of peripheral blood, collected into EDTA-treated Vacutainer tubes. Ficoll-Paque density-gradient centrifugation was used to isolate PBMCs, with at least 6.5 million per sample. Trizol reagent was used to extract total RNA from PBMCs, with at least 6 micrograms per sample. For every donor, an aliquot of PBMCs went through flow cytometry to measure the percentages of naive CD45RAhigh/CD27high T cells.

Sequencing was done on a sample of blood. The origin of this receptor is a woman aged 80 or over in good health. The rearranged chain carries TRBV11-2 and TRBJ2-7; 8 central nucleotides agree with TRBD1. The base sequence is TGTGCCAGCAGCTACTACAGGGGGTTCTACAATGAGCAGTACTTC. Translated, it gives CASSYYRGFYNEQYF. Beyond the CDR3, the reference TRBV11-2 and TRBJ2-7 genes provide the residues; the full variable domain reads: EAGVAQSPRYKIIEKRQSVAFWCNPISGHATLYWYQQILGQGPKLLIQFQNNGVVDDSQLPKDRFSAERLKGVDSTLKIQPAKLEDSAVYLCASSYYRGFYNEQYFGPGTRLTVT.